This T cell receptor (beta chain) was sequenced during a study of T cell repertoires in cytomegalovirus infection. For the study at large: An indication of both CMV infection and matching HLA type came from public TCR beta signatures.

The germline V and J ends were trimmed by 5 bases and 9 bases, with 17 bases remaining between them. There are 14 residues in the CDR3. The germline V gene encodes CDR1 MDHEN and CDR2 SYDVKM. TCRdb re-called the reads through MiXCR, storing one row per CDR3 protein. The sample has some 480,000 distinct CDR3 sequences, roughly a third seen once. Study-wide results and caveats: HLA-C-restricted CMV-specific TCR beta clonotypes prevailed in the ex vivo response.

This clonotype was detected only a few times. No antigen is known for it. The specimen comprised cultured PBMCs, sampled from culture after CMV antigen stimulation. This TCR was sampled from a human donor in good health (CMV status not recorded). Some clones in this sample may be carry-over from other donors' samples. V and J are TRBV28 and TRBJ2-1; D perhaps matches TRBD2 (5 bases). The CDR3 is CASSPPTRSGEQFF. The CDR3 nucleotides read TGTGCCAGCAGTCCACCTACTAGGAGCGGTGAGCAGTTCTTC.